The 9 T cell receptor beta chains presented below share a single source sample, sequenced in a study of cytomegalovirus exposure and HLA in healthy donors. PCR involved 60 Vbeta and 13 Jbeta primers. Libraries were prepared by immunoSEQ multiplex PCR; TCRdb keeps only in-frame clonotypes and omits some of them. The sample lists 150,000 to 200,000 clones; around four fifths were seen once. Sequenced input: PBMCs. These TCRs come from a female donor in good health and CMV-seronegative.

In this sample, this clone turned up once. The gene calls are TRBV6-4 and TRBJ1-4, with 11 positions matching TRBD1. Trimming at V came to 4 bases and at J to 7 bases, leaving 8 bases not matched to a gene. The germline V gene encodes CDR1 MRHNA and CDR2 SNTAGT. The CDR3 has 16 residues. CDR3 DNA: TGTGCCAGCAGTGCCTCAACCGGGACAGGGGGTGAAAAACTGTTTTTT. It is translated as CASSASTGTGGEKLFF.

A few counts support this clone. V usage is TRBV2 and J usage is TRBJ1-1, with D possibly TRBD1 on 6 matching bases. Trimming took off 3 bases at V and 1 base at J, with 24 bases between the two ends. Germline CDR1 and CDR2: SNHLY and FYNNEI. This CDR3 is 19 amino acids long. CDR3 in amino acids: CASSDVLVTGRQGNTEAFF. The CDR3 DNA reads TGTGCCAGCAGTGACGTCCTAGTAACAGGGCGGCAGGGGAACACTGAAGCTTTCTTT.

The V and J genes are TRBV5-6 and TRBJ2-5; 12 bases align to TRBD2. The V gene's germline CDR1 is SGHDT and CDR2 YYEEEE. J lost 5 bases, V lost 5 bases, and 10 bases had no gene match. The CDR3 contains 16 residues. The CDR3 nucleotides are TGTGCCAGCAGTTCAGGCGCTAGCGGGGGGGCGGAGACCCAGTACTTC. Residues: CASSSGASGGAETQYF.

The V and J genes are TRBV14 and TRBJ2-1; TRBD1 aligns across 10 bases. CDR1 and CDR2 from the germline V gene are SGHDN and FVKESK. V lost 3 bases and J lost 4; bases outside the gene matches: 3. This CDR3 spans 15 amino acids. The CDR3 loop reads CASSHDRGRYNEQFF. The DNA of the CDR3 is TGTGCCAGCAGCCACGACAGGGGGCGATACAATGAGCAGTTCTTC.

CDR3 DNA sequence: TGTGCCTGGAGCCAGCACAGGACTAATACCTACGAGCAGTACTTC. Amino acid sequence: CAWSQHRTNTYEQYF. V gene TRBV30 combines with J gene TRBJ2-7, with a possible D match to TRBD2 (6 bases). CDR1 and CDR2 (germline): GTSNPN, SVGIG (reference sequence). The CDR3 length is 15 residues. V was cut by 3 bases and J by 2 bases, with 17 bases left in between.

The rearrangement uses TRBV7-6 and TRBJ1-2; no clear D. CDR1 SGHVS and CDR2 FNYEAQ come from the germline V gene. The CDR3 length is 12 residues. V dropped 9 bases and J dropped 2 bases, with 10 bases sitting between them. The CDR3: CASRGENYGYTF. The CDR3 DNA sequence: TGTGCCAGTAGAGGAGAAAACTATGGCTACACCTTC.

This rearrangement joins TRBV7-2 to TRBJ2-3; 9 nucleotides agree with TRBD1. CDR3 length: 15 residues. The V gene's germline CDR1 is SGHTA and CDR2 FQGNSA. The V segment lost 4 bases and the J segment 2 bases; nucleotides outside the gene matches: 4. The CDR3: CASSSGTGYTDTQYF. CDR3 DNA: TGTGCCAGCAGCTCCGGGACAGGGTACACAGATACGCAGTATTTT.

This chain links TRBV28 with TRBJ1-5; D ambiguous. The V gene lost 6 bases and the J gene lost 6 bases, with 9 bases spanning the gap. The CDR3 is 12 residues long. The germline V gene has CDR1 MDHEN and CDR2 SYDVKM. DNA of the CDR3: TGTGCCAGCAGCTGGGAGGGTCAGCCCCAGCATTTT. This encodes CASSWEGQPQHF.

In the case of this clone: This sample also contains other DNA sequences that code for the same CDR3. The chain combines TRBV7-2 with TRBJ1-5; TRBD1 aligns across 7 bases. CDR1 and CDR2 from the germline V gene are SGHTA and FQGNSA. The CDR3 spans 14 residues. Trimming at V came to 5 bases and at J to 2 bases, leaving 3 bases not matched to a gene. The CDR3 is CASSLGQGNQPQHF. The CDR3 coding sequence is TGTGCCAGCAGCCTAGGACAGGGCAATCAGCCCCAGCATTTT.